What follows describes a single TCR beta chain. The target antigen is unknown. This sample is part of a study of CD8 T cells in ankylosing spondylitis. Study conclusions and caveats: Clones linked to disease were reported to show significant enrichment in matched ankylosing spondylitis synovial fluid. The study identified a TCR beta motif of roughly eight highly homologous variants that appeared characteristic of ankylosing spondylitis blood.

Trimming pared 5 bases from V and 4 bases from J, leaving 18 bases between. This CDR3 region has 16 residues. CDR1 is SEHNR, CDR2 FQNEAQ, per germline (reference sequence). MiXCR was run by TCRdb on the 5' RACE reads, yielding one entry per CDR3 protein. The sample includes about 450,000 distinct CDR3 sequences, about 24% seen only once; the top ten take 0.85% to 1%. This TCR was recovered from a male donor with ankylosing spondylitis. The sample was blood, either unsorted or a sorted T cell fraction (not recorded which). The chain is built from TRBV7-9 and TRBJ2-1; tentative D call: TRBD2 (6 bases). CDR3 sequence: CASSQNVAGGYNEQFF. CDR3 coding DNA: TGTGCCAGCAGCCAAAACGTAGCCGGGGGATACAATGAGCAGTTCTTC.